Below are 4 T cell receptor beta chains sequenced from a single sample in a study of cytomegalovirus exposure and HLA in healthy donors. The PCR was carried out with 60 Vbeta primers and 13 Jbeta primers. TCRdb's table, derived via immunoSEQ multiplex PCR, lists solely in-frame clones and lacks some. The sample carries roughly 120,000 clones, more than 65% recorded once. The sample consisted of PBMCs. All receptors come from a human donor in good health.

This chain uses TRBV6-5 with TRBJ2-6; no clear D. The V end was cut by 6 bases, the J end by 2 bases, with 11 bases between. This CDR3 has 15 amino acids. Germline V gene data show CDR1 as MNHEY and CDR2 as SVGAGI. CDR3 region: CASRPTKTGANVLTF. The CDR3 bases are TGTGCCAGCAGGCCCACAAAAACTGGGGCCAACGTCCTGACTTTC.

The chain links TRBV15 to TRBJ1-1, with D possibly being TRBD1 (5 bases). The ends were cut back, 0 bases at V and 0 bases at J, with 26 bases in the middle. The CDR3 length is 21 residues. Germline assignment: CDR1 LNHNV and CDR2 YYDKDF (reference sequence). The CDR3 loop reads CATSRDLSGNWVGGMNTEAFF. DNA for the CDR3: TGTGCCACCAGCAGAGATCTTTCAGGGAACTGGGTGGGAGGCATGAACACTGAAGCTTTCTTT.

The J gene is TRBJ2-7, the V gene TRBV27, with a possible D match to TRBD1 (6 bases). V lost 6 bases and J 1 base, leaving 13 bases between the germline ends. CDR3 length: 14 amino acids. Germline V gives CDR1 MNHEY, CDR2 SMNVEV (reference sequence). CDR3 sequence: CASSLAGQSYEQYF. The CDR3 DNA follows: TGTGCCAGCAGCTTGGCCGGACAGTCCTACGAGCAGTACTTC.

This clone is a singleton in its sample. V usage is TRBV5-1 and J usage is TRBJ2-3; the D gene is possibly TRBD2 (6 bases). This CDR3 has 15 amino acids. The V end lost 0 bases, the J end lost 4 bases, and 12 bases lay between the germline ends. Germline CDR1 is SGHRS and CDR2 is YFSETQ. Here the CDR3 reads CASSLVGGSADTQYF. The DNA for the CDR3 is TGCGCCAGCAGCTTGGTGGGAGGAAGCGCAGATACGCAGTATTTT.